This T cell receptor (beta chain) stems from a study of cytomegalovirus exposure and HLA in healthy donors. Everyone who donated was a healthy bone marrow donor. The PCR used 60 Vbeta and 13 Jbeta primers. In the original analysis: An analysis that came later counted 80 million or so unique TCR beta chains, around 12 million shared. The protocol was immunoSEQ multiplex PCR, while the TCRdb copy is restricted to in-frame clones and leaves out a portion. V and J calls and clone size are those listed in that table; D and trimming were worked out from the DNA. The repertoire includes about 200,000 clones, roughly 80% of them detected once, and around 1.7% sits in the top ten. V gave up 4 bases and J gave up 2 bases; unmatched junction bases: 11. CDR3 size: 18 residues. Germline V gene sequence: CDR1 MGHRA, CDR2 YSYEKL.

This clonotype was obtained from a woman under 30 in good health and CMV-seronegative. The V and J genes are TRBV4-1 and TRBJ1-3; TRBD1 matches at 10 bases. The sequencing input was PBMCs. In nucleotides, the CDR3 is TGCGCCAGCAGCCCAGAGTTTGACAGGGGGCGTGCTGGAAACACCATATATTTT. Its protein product is CASSPEFDRGRAGNTIYF.